This T cell receptor (beta chain) was obtained from a study of T cells after yellow fever vaccination. Notes on the study in general: Researchers noted that a small share of clonotypes showed up in both CD4 and CD8 compartments. Subsequent booster samples again held most clones from primary vaccination (approximately 95% CD4, roughly 88% CD8).

Comment on this clonotype: Its antigen is not identified.

Per germline, CDR1 LNHDA and CDR2 SQIVND (reference sequence). V lost 1 base and J lost 0, with 13 bases in between. This CDR3 contains 17 residues. Each CDR3 protein is one row after TCRdb ran MiXCR on the 5' RACE reads. Among around 120,000 distinct CDR3 sequences listed, around 15% were seen once. This receptor was taken from a man in his late teens or twenties who received the YFV17D yellow fever vaccine. The chain joins TRBV19 to TRBJ1-5; the D gene is possibly TRBD1 (6 bases). The sequenced sample was CD8+ T cells sorted from PBMCs, obtained 5 days after the yellow fever booster vaccination. As DNA, the CDR3 is TGTGCCAGTAGTATAGCCGCAGGGGAGTATAGCAATCAGCCCCAGCATTTT. Its translation: CASSIAAGEYSNQPQHF.